This TCR beta chain was sequenced for a study of T cell responses to AZD1222 COVID-19 vaccine. Findings of the study overall: Epitopes outside B.1.351 and B.1.1.7 mutated regions reportedly drew nearly half of spike TCRs. Baseline seropositivity characterized only six AZD1222 recipients. Samples come after the peak T cell response, not at day 14. Spike-wide coverage was observed for vaccine-associated CD4 TCRs, with dominant responses at 160-218 and 743-854.

Clones were sequenced by immunoSEQ multiplex PCR, and TCRdb holds only the in-frame ones, with some missing. This sample yields some 110,000 clones, of which about 87% are seen a single time; over 6.5% belongs to the top ten. The CDR3 is made up of 13 amino acids. The germline V and J ends were trimmed by 3 bases and 3 bases, with 8 bases remaining between them. Per germline, CDR1 KGHSH and CDR2 LQKENI. On this clone: Antigen: not known.

V is TRBV18 and J is TRBJ1-2, with a tentative D call TRBD1 (6 bases). The sequenced sample was peripheral blood, obtained on day 0 of AZD1222 vaccination. This receptor was taken from an adult in good health. CDR3 bases: TGTGCCAGCTCACCCGACAGGTACTATGGCTACACCTTC. It encodes CASSPDRYYGYTF.